This T cell receptor beta chain was found in a study of blood T cell repertoires in COVID-19. About the study: The samples span acute and convalescent COVID-19 from the United States, Italy and Spain.

Participants had their cohort set by participant-reported clinical history. Original handling: Reference gene primer amplification in the assay estimated nucleated cell counts. Here immunoSEQ multiplex PCR was the method, and the copy in TCRdb shows in-frame clones only, minus some. The D gene and trimming were derived from the DNA, and the V and J assignments and clone size from that table. The sample consists of a few hundred thousand clones, approximately 92% of them appearing once. The germline CDR1 and CDR2 sequences are SGHNT and YENEEA. V shed 0 bases and J shed 2 bases, with 16 bases lying between them. This CDR3 contains 18 residues.

The TCR was taken from a man aged 18 to 30 who had recovered from COVID-19. The sample was PBMCs or T cells enriched from blood (not recorded which). This chain uses TRBV11-3 with TRBJ2-2; D is perhaps TRBD1 (6 bases). The CDR3 coding sequence is TGTGCCAGCAGCTTAGACCGGGTCGGGACACCCAACACCGGGGAGCTGTTTTTT. This translates into CASSLDRVGTPNTGELFF. The full variable domain, rest sourced from reference TRBV11-3 and TRBJ2-2, is EAGVVQSPRYKIIEKKQPVAFWCNPISGHNTLYWYLQNLGQGPELLIRYENEEAVDDSQLPKDRFSAERLKGVDSTLKIQPAELGDSAVYLCASSLDRVGTPNTGELFFGEGSRLTVL.